Listed here are 3 T cell receptor beta chains from one sample, sequenced in a study of cytomegalovirus exposure and HLA in healthy donors (TCRdb year 2017). Receptors were amplified or captured by the immunoSEQ multiplex PCR assay. A mixture of 60 forward primers for TCR Vbeta segments and 13 reverse primers for TCR Jbeta segments was used in the multiplex PCR. Here the immuneACCESS table is served through TCRdb, limited to in-frame sequences with V and J called. Missing clones are a known gap in these copies; in checked studies unresolved V genes cover under half, and the rest lacks a known reason. The table for this sample lists 98,000 or so clones; 60% to 80% of them were counted only once. The ten largest make up about 5.3% of the sample. The specimen was PBMCs. The receptors derive from a man aged 55-75 years in good health and CMV-seropositive.

The chain joins TRBV4-1 to TRBJ2-2; D possibly corresponds to TRBD1 (5 bases). Per the germline V gene, CDR1 is MGHRA and CDR2 is YSYEKL. Deletions cut 4 bases from V and 1 base from J, with 10 bases between. CDR3 length: 15 residues. The CDR3 nucleotides read TGCGCCAGCAGCCGGATTCAGGGGAACACCGGGGAGCTGTTTTTT. Its translation is CASSRIQGNTGELFF.

There are a few counts of this clone. The chain couples TRBV13 to TRBJ2-7; 9 nucleotides agree with TRBD1. This CDR3 comprises 15 residues. Germline loops: CDR1 PRHDT, CDR2 FYEKMQ (reference sequence). V lost 4 bases, J lost 5 bases, and 9 bases stayed unmatched. Written as DNA, the CDR3 is TGTGCCAGCAGCTCCCCGGGACAGGGTCTCCACGAGCAGTACTTC. Its protein product is CASSSPGQGLHEQYF.

This clone was counted once. This chain links TRBV28 with TRBJ2-7; 8 bases align to TRBD1. V lost 6 bases to trimming and J lost 0 bases; unmatched junction nucleotides: 10. The CDR3 consists of 16 residues. Germline values: CDR1 MDHEN, CDR2 SYDVKM. The CDR3 protein is CASREDRGPNSYEQYF. The CDR3 nucleotides are TGTGCCAGCAGGGAAGACAGGGGTCCGAACTCCTACGAGCAGTACTTC.